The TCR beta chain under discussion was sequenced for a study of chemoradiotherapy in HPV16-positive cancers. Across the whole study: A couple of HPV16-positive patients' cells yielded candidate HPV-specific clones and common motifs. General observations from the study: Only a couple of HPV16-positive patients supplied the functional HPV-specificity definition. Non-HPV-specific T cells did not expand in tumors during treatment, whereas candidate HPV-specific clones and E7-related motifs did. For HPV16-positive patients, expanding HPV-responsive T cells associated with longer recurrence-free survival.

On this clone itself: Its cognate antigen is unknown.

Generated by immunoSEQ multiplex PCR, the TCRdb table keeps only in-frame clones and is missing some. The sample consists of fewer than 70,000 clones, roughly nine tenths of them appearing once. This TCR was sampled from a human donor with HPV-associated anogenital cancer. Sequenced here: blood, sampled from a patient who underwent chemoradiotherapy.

As DNA, the CDR3 is TGTGCCAGCAGCCACTTGAACCAGGAAGCTTTCTTT. Residues: CASSHLNQEAFF. The V gene is TRBV11-2, the J gene TRBJ1-1; D unresolved. Germline V gene data show CDR1 as SGHAT and CDR2 as FQNNGV. The CDR3 contains 12 residues. V was trimmed by 5 bases and J by 8 bases, leaving 12 bases between them. The full variable domain, its missing parts supplied by reference TRBV11-2 and TRBJ1-1, is EAGVAQSPRYKIIEKRQSVAFWCNPISGHATLYWYQQILGQGPKLLIQFQNNGVVDDSQLPKDRFSAERLKGVDSTLKIQPAKLEDSAVYLCASSHLNQEAFFGQGTRLTVV.